This T cell receptor (beta chain) was documented in a study of T cells after yellow fever vaccination. V was trimmed by 0 bases and J by 5 bases, leaving 13 bases between them. Germline CDR1 reads SGHVS; CDR2 reads FQNEAQ. This CDR3 region has 16 residues. MiXCR was run by TCRdb on the 5' RACE reads, yielding one entry per CDR3 protein. The sample includes some 320,000 distinct CDR3 sequences, roughly 10% of them seen just once. The sequencing here drew on CD4+ T cells sorted from PBMCs, taken 45 days after the yellow fever booster vaccination. V gene TRBV7-8 combines with J gene TRBJ1-4; possible D gene TRBD1, 6 bases. This TCR was sampled from a man younger than 30 who received the YFV17D yellow fever vaccine. The CDR3 DNA reads as TGTGCCAGCAGCTTAGCCCGGACAGTTCTCAATGAAAAACTGTTTTTT. Protein sequence: CASSLARTVLNEKLFF. The full variable domain, completed using reference TRBV7-8 and TRBJ1-4, is GAGVSQSPRYKVAKRGQDVALRCDPISGHVSLFWYQQALGQGPEFLTYFQNEAQLDKSGLPSDRFFAERPEGSVSTLKIQRTQQEDSAVYLCASSLARTVLNEKLFFGSGTQLSVL.